One sample yielded the 26 T cell receptor beta chains listed below, sequenced in a study of early T cells in non-severe SARS-CoV-2 infection (dated by TCRdb to the early 2020s). The method was 5' RACE. TCRdb names NextSeq 500 as the instrument used. The raw public data were reprocessed by TCRdb itself: fastp quality trimming at Q25, MiXCR clonotype calling, in-frame beta chains only. Rows are unified per CDR3 protein, each entry keeping the most common DNA and genes. The sample has almost 85,000 distinct CDR3 sequences on record, around 10% of them singletons. The ten largest make up over 2.5% of the sample. The specimen was whole blood. The receptors were sampled from an adult who was a healthcare worker with PCR-confirmed SARS-CoV-2 infection or an uninfected control (not recorded which).

In its sample, this clonotype ranks as medium-sized. V usage is TRBV27 and J usage is TRBJ1-4; D not resolved. The V end lost 6 bases, the J end lost 3 bases, and 17 bases lay between the germline ends. CDR1 and CDR2 from the germline V gene are MNHEY and SMNVEV (reference sequence). The CDR3 has 16 amino acids. CDR3 sequence reads: CASRLFGREANEKLFF. In nucleotides, the CDR3 is TGTGCCAGCAGACTCTTCGGGCGTGAGGCTAATGAAAAACTGTTTTTT.

The chain recombines TRBV6-6 with TRBJ2-7, with D unclear. V was shortened by 6 bases and J by 4 bases, with 10 bases between the two germline ends. The V gene's germline CDR1 is MNHNY and CDR2 SVGAGI (reference sequence). CDR3 length: 12 residues. CDR3: CASRKPPYEQYF. CDR3 sequence (DNA): TGTGCCAGCAGAAAGCCCCCTTACGAGCAGTACTTC.

This clonotype showed up just a few times. The rearrangement links TRBV10-3 to TRBJ1-1; no clear D gene. The CDR3 consists of 15 residues. Trimming took 0 bases from V and 0 from J, leaving 8 bases between them. Germline CDR1 reads ENHRY; CDR2 reads SYGVKD. Here the CDR3 DNA reads TGTGCCATCAGTGAGTCTTGGACCGTGAACACTGAAGCTTTCTTT. It is translated as CAISESWTVNTEAFF.

This clonotype was recorded at least ten times. The CDR3 DNA follows: TGTGCCAGTCGGTTCGCGGGAGACAATCAGCCCCAGCATTTT. Protein sequence: CASRFAGDNQPQHF. The V and J genes are TRBV19 and TRBJ1-5; D not certain. The CDR3 runs 14 residues. V was trimmed by 8 bases and J by 3 bases, leaving 14 bases between them. Germline V gene data show CDR1 as LNHDA and CDR2 as SQIVND (reference sequence).

This clonotype was seen a few times. The V and J genes are TRBV29-1 and TRBJ2-3; weak D call: TRBD2 (6 bases). This CDR3 comprises 15 residues. Germline V gene data show CDR1 as SQVTM and CDR2 as ANQGSEA. The ends were cut back, 4 bases at V and 5 bases at J, with 19 bases in the middle. CDR3 loop: CSVVIGLANLDTQYF. The CDR3 coding sequence is TGCAGCGTTGTTATAGGGCTAGCGAACCTAGATACGCAGTATTTT.

This clonotype has ten or more counts. This chain uses TRBV20-1 with TRBJ2-7; 8 bases align to TRBD2. The V and J ends lost 5 bases and 6 bases, in that order; junction bases with no gene match: 9. CDR1 and CDR2 (germline): DFQATT, SNEGSKA (reference sequence). This CDR3 spans 13 amino acids. This CDR3 is CSARLAISPEQYF. The CDR3 coding sequence is TGCAGTGCTCGACTAGCGATTTCCCCCGAGCAGTACTTC.

This clonotype was recorded many times. The chain links TRBV6-5 to TRBJ2-3; 12 bases line up with TRBD2. Losses at the gene ends were 4 bases for V and 5 bases for J; bases not matched to a gene: 7. The germline V gene encodes CDR1 MNHEY and CDR2 SVGAGI. This CDR3 has 16 residues. The CDR3 DNA sequence: TGTGCCAGCAGTTTATGGACTAGCGGGAATCAAGATACGCAGTATTTT. This encodes CASSLWTSGNQDTQYF.

This clonotype was seen only a few times. This chain connects TRBV5-6 to TRBJ1-5; 9 nucleotides align to TRBD1. V was pared by 0 bases and J by 5 bases, with 3 bases of the junction left unmatched. The CDR3 runs to 15 residues. Germline-derived CDR1 and CDR2 are SGHDT and YYEEEE. For the CDR3, the DNA is TGTGCCAGCAGCTTGGGACAGGGGGAGTATCAGCCCCAGCATTTT. It is translated as CASSLGQGEYQPQHF.

This clonotype appeared many times. V and J are TRBV7-3 and TRBJ2-7; D might be TRBD2 (7 bases). Germline-derived CDR1 and CDR2 are SGHTA and FQGTGA. The CDR3 extends over 15 amino acids. Between the trimmed V and J ends, which lost 4 bases and 2 bases, there was a span of 15 bases. DNA for the CDR3: TGTGCCAGCAGCTCAAACGGGGGGCCCACCTACGAGCAGTACTTC. Encoded protein: CASSSNGGPTYEQYF.

There are a few counts of this clonotype. The rearrangement joins TRBV27 to TRBJ2-6, with D unclear. Trimming removed 3 bases at V and 0 bases at J, with 6 bases between. In germline, CDR1 is MNHEY, CDR2 SMNVEV (reference sequence). The CDR3 totals 15 residues. This CDR3 reads CASSFSFSGANVLTF. In DNA form, the CDR3 reads TGTGCCAGCAGTTTCTCCTTCTCTGGGGCCAACGTCCTGACTTTC.

This clonotype occurred a few times. The J gene is TRBJ2-1, the V gene TRBV11-2, with D unclear. CDR1 and CDR2 from the germline V gene are SGHAT and FQNNGV. V lost 2 bases, J lost 10 bases, and 12 bases lay in between. The CDR3 runs to 13 residues. This CDR3 is CASSLIMAAEQFF. DNA of the CDR3: TGTGCCAGCAGCTTAATCATGGCGGCCGAGCAGTTCTTC.

The rearrangement links TRBV11-2 to TRBJ1-5; 9 bases are a match to TRBD1. V lost 5 bases to trimming and J lost 7 bases; unmatched junction nucleotides: 3. The CDR3 loop spans 13 amino acids. Germline CDR1 is SGHAT and CDR2 is FQNNGV. CDR3 loop: CASSDRGDQPQHF. The CDR3 DNA is TGTGCCAGCAGCGACAGGGGGGACCAGCCCCAGCATTTT.

In this sample, this clonotype turned up many times. The V and J genes are TRBV9 and TRBJ2-5; no reliable D call. The CDR3 sequence is 14 residues long. V was clipped by 0 bases and J by 5 bases, with 11 bases between them. The germline V gene encodes CDR1 SGDLS and CDR2 YYNGEE. The CDR3 region has the DNA TGTGCCAGCAGCGTAGGTGCTTACAAGGAGACCCAGTACTTC. It is translated as CASSVGAYKETQYF.

In its sample, this clonotype was seen a few times. The chain couples TRBV19 to TRBJ2-7; D possibly corresponds to TRBD2 (5 bases). Looked up from germline, CDR1 is LNHDA and CDR2 is SQIVND (reference sequence). V gave up 5 bases and J gave up 6 bases, with 26 bases separating them. This CDR3 is 17 amino acids long. DNA for the CDR3: TGTGCCAGTAGTGCGACCCCTACTAGTTTTGGCCGGATCGAGCAGTACTTC. Translating gives CASSATPTSFGRIEQYF.

With regard to this clonotype: Germline is not matched at one junction end, which may reflect a read error. The CDR3 region is CASSPLAGVTDTQYF. In DNA, the CDR3 is TGTGCTAGCAGCCCTCTAGCGGGCGTCACAGATACGCAGTATTTT. The chain couples TRBV7-7 to TRBJ2-3; 8 bases match TRBD2. The germline CDR1 and CDR2 sequences are SSHAT and FNYEAQ (reference sequence). This CDR3 has 15 amino acids.

This clonotype was seen more than once but under ten times. The CDR3 protein is CAWGPGVLMNTEAFF. CDR3 DNA: TGTGCCTGGGGTCCCGGGGTACTCATGAACACTGAAGCTTTCTTT. The V gene is TRBV30, the J gene TRBJ1-1; D remains ambiguous. The germline gives CDR1 GTSNPN, CDR2 SVGIG (reference sequence). This CDR3 spans 15 amino acids. V lost 5 bases to trimming and J lost 0 bases, with 16 bases between them.

This clonotype turned up a few times. The V call is TRBV29-1, the J call TRBJ2-3; D call uncertain. In germline, CDR1 is SQVTM, CDR2 ANQGSEA. The ends were cut back, 6 bases at V and 5 bases at J, with 0 bases in the middle. The CDR3 runs 8 residues. CDR3 nucleotide sequence: TGCAGCGTAGATACGCAGTATTTT. Translated: CSVDTQYF.

This clonotype was detected a few times. The V call is TRBV5-1, the J call TRBJ2-7; D not resolved. The CDR3 spans 13 residues. Per germline, CDR1 SGHRS and CDR2 YFSETQ. V gave up 4 bases and J gave up 1 base, with 9 bases separating them. The CDR3 here is CASSVPGSYEQYF. The CDR3 coding sequence is TGCGCCAGCAGCGTCCCAGGTTCCTACGAGCAGTACTTC. The full variable domain, rest sourced from reference TRBV5-1 and TRBJ2-7, is KAGVTQTPRYLIKTRGQQVTLSCSPISGHRSVSWYQQTPGQGLQFLFEYFSETQRNKGNFPGRFSGRQFSNSRSEMNVSTLELGDSALYLCASSVPGSYEQYFGPGTRLTVT.

This clonotype was observed at least ten times. The V and J genes are TRBV7-6 and TRBJ2-3; 7 nucleotides match TRBD2. In germline, CDR1 is SGHVS, CDR2 FNYEAQ. V trimming: 1 base; J trimming: 0 bases; junction bases outside the gene matches: 7. This CDR3 comprises 17 residues. The CDR3 region is CASSLVPSGASTDTQYF. The DNA for the CDR3 is TGTGCCAGCAGCTTAGTCCCTAGCGGAGCTAGCACAGATACGCAGTATTTT.

This clonotype was counted between two and nine times. This sequence joins TRBV6-2 or TRBV6-3 and TRBJ2-5; tentatively, D is TRBD1 or TRBD2 (5 bases each). Germline CDR1 reads MNHEY; CDR2 reads SVGEGT. This CDR3 spans 14 amino acids. The V end was cut by 6 bases, the J end by 5 bases, with 16 bases between. CDR3 amino acids: CASRRDVGRETQYF. CDR3 DNA: TGTGCCAGCAGAAGGGACGTCGGCCGCGAGACCCAGTACTTC.

This clonotype was observed many times. J is TRBJ2-1 and V is TRBV10-3, with 10 bases aligning to TRBD2. The J segment lost 7 bases and the V segment lost 0 bases, leaving 3 bases of the junction unmatched. This CDR3 has 15 amino acids. Germline values: CDR1 ENHRY, CDR2 SYGVKD. CDR3: CAISESTSGINEQFF. The CDR3 DNA sequence: TGTGCCATCAGTGAGTCTACTAGCGGGATTAATGAGCAGTTCTTC.

This CDR3 is CASSEDDTQYF. In nucleotides, the CDR3 is TGTGCCAGCAGTGAAGACGATACGCAGTATTTT. The rearrangement joins TRBV2 to TRBJ2-3; D call uncertain. Trimming cost V 1 base and J 6 bases, with 2 bases left between them. CDR1 and CDR2 (germline): SNHLY, FYNNEI. The CDR3 runs 11 residues.

This chain joins TRBV7-9 and TRBJ2-2; 14 bases fit TRBD2. The CDR3 is made up of 20 amino acids. Germline V lookup: CDR1 SEHNR, CDR2 FQNEAQ (reference sequence). The trim removed 5 bases at V and 4 bases at J, leaving 15 bases unmatched. CDR3 DNA sequence: TGTGCCAGCAGCGGCAGGACTAGCGGGAGGCCCTCGCAGGGCACCGGGGAGCTGTTTTTT. This translates into CASSGRTSGRPSQGTGELFF.

This clonotype was detected many times. The chain couples TRBV6-2 or TRBV6-3 to TRBJ2-5; TRBD2 matches at 15 bases. This CDR3 spans 18 amino acids. J gave up 2 bases and V 6 bases, and 10 bases lay outside the gene matches. Germline values: CDR1 MNHEY, CDR2 SVGEGT. The CDR3 nucleotides read TGTGCCAGCAGCACCGTCCCGGGACTAGCGGGAGGTCAAGAGACCCAGTACTTC. This codes for CASSTVPGLAGGQETQYF.

This clonotype has a count of ten or more. V and J are TRBV11-2 and TRBJ2-2; D possibly corresponds to TRBD2 (6 bases). Germline CDR1 is SGHAT and CDR2 is FQNNGV. The CDR3 contains 18 residues. V lost 4 bases and J lost 7, with 25 bases in between. The CDR3 bases are TGTGCCAGCAGCTCCCCGTTAATGGCGGGAAGAGATGGCGGGGAGCTGTTTTTT. Protein sequence: CASSSPLMAGRDGGELFF.

This clonotype was seen at least ten times. J is TRBJ1-2 and V is TRBV12-3 or TRBV12-4; maybe TRBD1 (5 bases). CDR3 length: 20 residues. The V and J ends lost 4 bases and 6 bases respectively, with 33 bases between them. The CDR3 bases are TGTGCCAGCAGTTCGAACTCCCTCGTGGGGCGCAGGCCTCCCTTCGATGGCTACACCTTC. It yields the protein CASSSNSLVGRRPPFDGYTF.